Below, one T cell receptor (beta chain) is given with its context. TCRdb keeps only in-frame clones here, not all; method: immunoSEQ multiplex PCR. Among some 81,000 clones, around 90% were seen once, and the ten largest hold 0.25%. This entry comes from a study of technical replicates of blood from a few donors. This CDR3 contains 16 residues. This TCR came from a human donor in good health. V is TRBV21-1 and J is TRBJ1-1; TRBD1 is the table's D call, not checked against the DNA. TRBV21-1 is assigned pseudogene status. The sequencing input was T cells isolated from PBMCs. The CDR3 DNA sequence: TGTGCCAGCAGCCGGCGGCCGGGACATATGAACACTGAAGCTTTCTTT. This gives the protein CASSRRPGHMNTEAFF.